This TCR beta chain was observed in a study of early T cells in non-severe SARS-CoV-2 infection. This clonotype was seen repeatedly, ten times or more. The antigen is not known. V gave up 2 bases and J gave up 6 bases, with 14 bases separating them. Germline assignment: CDR1 MNHNY and CDR2 SVGAGI (reference sequence). The CDR3 runs to 15 residues. General observations from the study: A preference for anti-spike CD8 responses marked VDJdb matching, which missed private and CD4 specificities.

Individual cDNA molecules received unique molecular identifiers. TCRdb called the 5' RACE reads again in MiXCR, with one record for every CDR3 protein. The repertoire includes about 63,000 distinct CDR3 sequences, over 10% of them detected once, and around 4.6% sits in the top ten. The clonotype originates from an adult who was a healthcare worker with PCR-confirmed SARS-CoV-2 infection or an uninfected control (not recorded which). Sequencing input: whole blood. J is TRBJ1-5 and V is TRBV6-6; no clear D gene. The CDR3 sequence is CASSYEVKGGQPQHF. The CDR3 DNA follows: TGTGCCAGCAGTTACGAGGTTAAGGGAGGTCAGCCCCAGCATTTT.